The clone carrying this T cell receptor beta chain turned up a few times. The sample is drawn from a study of T-cell reconstitution after alpha-beta-depleted transplantation in children. Unique molecular identifiers were incorporated during preparation of the TCRbeta library. Via MiXCR, TCRdb re-called the PCR reads, giving one row per CDR3 protein. The table lists about 500,000 distinct CDR3 sequences, approximately 32% of them singletons. This CDR3 spans 17 amino acids. Germline assignment: CDR1 KGHSH and CDR2 LQKENI. Deletions cut 1 base from V and 2 bases from J, with 15 bases between. The sequencing here drew on PBMCs from the stem cell graft donor, taken from the stem cell graft. This clonotype originated in a human donor who donated a stem cell graft to a child with aplastic anemia. The chain links TRBV18 to TRBJ2-1; D remains ambiguous. As DNA, the CDR3 is TGTGCCAGCTCACCACGGTATACGGCGGATACCTACAATGAGCAGTTCTTC. Translation gives CASSPRYTADTYNEQFF.